This T cell receptor beta chain appears in the sequencing data of a study of somatic mutations in cytotoxic T cells in rheumatoid arthritis. Data came from immunoSEQ multiplex PCR; TCRdb stores just in-frame clones and leaves some out. The data contain 6,700 or so clones, 70% of them singletons. The germline V and J ends were trimmed by 2 bases and 0 bases, with 4 bases remaining between them. The CDR3 runs to 12 residues. CDR1 SQVTM and CDR2 ANQGSEA come from the germline V gene. This clone was seen more than once but under ten times. The antigen remains undetermined. Whole-study results and caveats: Exceedance of 20% of CD8+ cells by the largest CD8+ clone occurred in about an eighth of the roughly 60 patients. Age was associated with higher CD8+ clonality in rheumatoid arthritis patients, not in healthy controls.

The gene calls are TRBV29-1 and TRBJ1-1; unclear D gene. This TCR came from a man between 35 and 55 years old in good health. The material sequenced was CD8+ T cells sorted from blood. The CDR3 region has the DNA TGCAGCGTTGAATTCCTGAACACTGAAGCTTTCTTT. This translates into CSVEFLNTEAFF.